What follows is one T cell receptor (beta chain) and its context. The sample holds a few counts of this clonotype. Its binding antigen is unknown. Per-nucleotide qualities are absent, and no much larger clonotype sits a single base away. The data were taken from a study of T cell repertoires in cytomegalovirus infection (dated by TCRdb to about 2019). Describing the broader study: Because public TCR beta signatures pointed to carriage of CMV infection together with the matching HLA type, the HLA type of each donor mattered for the analysis. The investigation overall reported the following: Cumulative frequency of public TCR beta family members discriminated carriers of CMV infection plus the relevant HLA type in this cohort and an independent roughly 320-donor cohort. In the ex vivo response, HLA-C-restricted CMV-specific TCR beta clonotypes were dominant, and in two of eight donors the single most frequent clonotype came from this HLA-C-restricted group.

TCRdb lists the instrument as Illumina HiSeq 1500. Using fastp trimming at Q25 and MiXCR clonotype assembly, TCRdb reanalyzed the public sequencing data and kept in-frame beta chains. Every distinct CDR3 protein forms one entry, paired with its most common genes and DNA. This sample lists 150,000 to 200,000 distinct CDR3 sequences; around 14% were detected once. Over 25% of the sample rests with the top ten. For CDR1 and CDR2, the germline V gene (reference sequence) lists GTSNPN and SVGIG. Cut back by 1 base and 3 bases, the V and J ends lie 9 bases apart. The CDR3 sequence holds 13 residues, the cysteine and phenylalanine included. Only the CDR3 DNA is retained, 39 bases long and in frame from the first base.

This TCR came from a human donor in good health (CMV status not recorded). Some clones in this sample may be carry-over from other donors' samples. Sequencing was performed on PBMCs. The rearranged segments are TRBV30 and TRBJ1-1, with the D gene too uncertain to name. The DNA sequence reads TGTGCCTGGAGTGCCGCCGGGGACACTGAAGCTTTCTTT. Translated, it reads CAWSAAGDTEAFF.